Included here is one T cell receptor (beta chain) sequence, with context. In the original workflow: Estimation of nucleated cell counts was performed using reference gene primer amplification. Assay used: immunoSEQ multiplex PCR; TCRdb lists only in-frame clones, some missing. The V and J calls and clone size are taken from that table; D and trimming were inferred from the DNA. The sample includes roughly 150,000 clones, approximately 80% seen only once; the top ten take over 4%. The sample belongs to a study of blood T cell repertoires in COVID-19. The overall study: Spain, Italy and the United States supplied samples that represented acute and convalescent COVID-19.

Germline trimming cut 7 bases from V and 9 bases from J; bases unmatched to any gene: 14. CDR3 size: 15 residues. CDR1 and CDR2 (germline): LNHDA, SQIVND (reference sequence). The receptor's source is a woman aged 50 to 65 with acute or convalescent COVID-19. The chain joins TRBV19 to TRBJ2-1; 8 nucleotides agree with TRBD2. Sample: peripheral blood. This chain's CDR3 is CASIGRSGGGTEQFF. DNA of the CDR3: TGTGCCAGTATTGGTCGGAGCGGCGGGGGGACTGAGCAGTTCTTC. Drawing the rest from reference TRBV19 and TRBJ2-1, the complete variable domain is DGGITQSPKYLFRKEGQNVTLSCEQNLNHDAMYWYRQDPGQGLRLIYYSQIVNDFQKGDIAEGYSVSREKKESFPLTVTSAQKNPTAFYLCASIGRSGGGTEQFFGPGTRLTVL.